This T cell receptor beta chain was profiled in a study of regulatory T cells in long-lasting Graves disease (dated by TCRdb to about 2021). For context, the study as a whole: Persistent Graves' disease meant more than 5 years of antithyroid drug treatment with TSH receptor autoantibodies that stayed positive. A total of roughly 33 samples underwent TCR sequencing: around 13 from persistent and 20 from newly diagnosed Graves' disease patients. The study was registered as a clinical trial and conducted in China. Patients with persistent Graves' disease were compared with patients with newly diagnosed Graves' disease using TCR sequencing and RNA sequencing of peripheral blood. In the clinical cohort, patients with persistent Graves' disease had used antithyroid drugs for an average of around 9.9 years. Study-wide conclusions, independent of this receptor: TRBV28, TRBJ1-2 and TRBJ2-5 were preferentially used in persistent disease, while TRBV20-1 and TRBJ2-1 were favored in newly diagnosed disease. Only the TCR beta chain was sequenced and analyzed. The authors acknowledged the small sample size as a limitation that may reduce accuracy. Compared with newly diagnosed patients, patients with persistent Graves' disease had lower TCR Shannon entropy and fewer highly expanded clones, which suggests clonal expansion. Peripheral blood alone was examined, since thyroid tissue, which constituted the primary lesion, could not be accessed. More public clonotypes were shared among persistent patients (more than 2,500) than among newly diagnosed patients (more than 900).

The sample's time point, from its label and the paper: persistent/refractory GD, antithyroid drugs over 5 years with positive TRAb. For both TCR sequencing and RNA sequencing, RNA was extracted from PBMCs using TRIzol. The diagnosis of Graves' disease followed American Thyroid Association guidelines. Patients were recruited from an endocrinology department in Xi'an, China. Each patient gave 7 to 9.5 milliliters of peripheral blood, collected in an EDTA anticoagulant tube. Ficoll Paque Plus density gradient separation was used to isolate PBMCs, and no further T cell sorting was performed. An Agilent 2100 Bioanalyzer and agarose gel were used to check RNA quality, while a NanoDrop 2000 measured RNA concentration. The CDR3 contains 12 residues, cysteine and phenylalanine counted. Kept here is only the CDR3 DNA, which spans 36 bases and is read in frame from base 1. CDR1 and CDR2, per the germline V gene (reference sequence), are DFQATT and SNEGSKA. V sheds 3 bases and J sheds 7 bases, leaving 10 bases between their ends.

Library preparation employed multiplex PCR. Reads for this sample came from an Illumina HiSeq 4000. TCR beta libraries were built with iRepertoire HTBI primers and Arm-PCR amplification of CDR3 regions. Gel purification was performed on PCR products prior to sequencing. The published analysis was carried out like this. A total of 62 TRBV and some 15 TRBJ segments were identified across samples and were used for gene usage analysis of CDR3 amino acid clonotypes. COPE and FqMerger were used to merge the filtered high-quality paired reads into contigs. Contigs were aligned with BLAST to IMGT TRBV, TRBD and TRBJ reference genes, and CDR3 was defined per IMGT. Any clonotype with a frequency above 0.1% was counted as a highly expanded clone. Shannon entropy was used to measure repertoire diversity, and the Gini coefficient was used to measure V-J evenness. Public clonotypes were defined as clonotypes shared by more than one individual. In TCRdb, the public reads were trimmed at Q25 with fastp and aligned with MiXCR, with productive beta chains retained. Here each entry gathers all rows of one CDR3 protein and keeps the most common genes and DNA. The V and J calls here are based on TCRdb, not the publication. The sample table lists more than 650,000 distinct CDR3 sequences, around 30% of them with a count of one. Together, the top ten hold under 55% of the sample.

This clonotype was seen more than once but under ten times. Its antigen is unknown. Nothing much larger sits one base from this clone, and base qualities are not available. The rearrangement combines TRBV20-1 with TRBJ2-1; TRBD2 is possibly the D segment (6 matching bases). The sample was peripheral blood mononuclear cells (PBMCs), taken when the disease was refractory, from a patient treated with antithyroid drugs. The receptor comes from a female donor with Graves disease. The base sequence is TGCAGTGCTAGCCAACTAGCAAATGAGCAGTTCTTC. It specifies CSASQLANEQFF.